The rows below give T cell receptor beta chains drawn from one sample of a study of beta chain features in type 1 diabetes. Libraries were prepared by immunoSEQ multiplex PCR; TCRdb keeps only in-frame clonotypes and omits some of them. The data hold some 250,000 clones, with less than 35% observed a single time. Sequencing was carried out using central memory CD4+ T cells from blood. The source of these receptors is a man aged 30-40 years in good health. Both conserved end residues are part of each CDR3. The order of the fields is J gene, D gene, V gene, clone size, CDR3 protein, CDR3 DNA. The D gene is left open where the match is weak. Clone size is shown for a subset of rows, as once, few, many or a class of expanded clone.

J gene: TRBJ1-5
D gene: -
V gene: TRBV29-1
clone size: few
CDR3 protein: CSVGDYSNQPQHF
CDR3 DNA: TGCAGCGTCGGGGACTATAGCAATCAGCCCCAGCATTTT

J gene: TRBJ2-7
D gene: -
V gene: TRBV20-1
clone size: few
CDR3 protein: CSAESQYEQYF
CDR3 DNA: TGCAGTGCTGAATCTCAGTACGAGCAGTACTTC

J gene: TRBJ2-3
D gene: -
V gene: TRBV29-1
clone size: many
CDR3 protein: CSVDTDTQYF
CDR3 DNA: TGCAGCGTTGATACAGATACGCAGTATTTT

J gene: TRBJ2-3
D gene: TRBD2
V gene: TRBV2
clone size: few
CDR3 protein: CASSGLAGSGTDTQYF
CDR3 DNA: TGTGCCAGCAGTGGACTAGCGGGGAGTGGGACAGATACGCAGTATTTT

J gene: TRBJ2-7
D gene: -
V gene: TRBV27
clone size: few
CDR3 protein: CASSLQADLSYEQYF
CDR3 DNA: TGTGCCAGCAGTTTACAGGCCGATCTCTCCTACGAGCAGTACTTC

J gene: TRBJ2-6
D gene: TRBD1
V gene: TRBV30
clone size: many
CDR3 protein: CAWTPRDRGTNVLTF
CDR3 DNA: TGTGCCTGGACCCCGAGGGACAGGGGGACCAACGTCCTGACTTTC

J gene: TRBJ2-7
D gene: -
V gene: TRBV29-1
clone size: -
CDR3 protein: CSGGGGGHEQYF
CDR3 DNA: TGCAGCGGGGGAGGTGGGGGCCACGAGCAGTACTTC

J gene: TRBJ1-5
D gene: -
V gene: TRBV15
clone size: -
CDR3 protein: CATSKQGSNQPQHF
CDR3 DNA: TGTGCCACCAGCAAACAGGGTTCCAATCAGCCCCAGCATTTT

J gene: TRBJ2-4
D gene: TRBD2
V gene: TRBV15
clone size: -
CDR3 protein: CATSRGLAGENIQYF
CDR3 DNA: TGTGCCACCAGCAGGGGACTAGCGGGAGAGAACATTCAGTACTTC

J gene: TRBJ2-3
D gene: -
V gene: TRBV29-1
clone size: -
CDR3 protein: CSVGGDTDTQYF
CDR3 DNA: TGCAGCGTTGGGGGGGACACAGATACGCAGTATTTT

J gene: TRBJ1-2
D gene: -
V gene: TRBV5-6
clone size: -
CDR3 protein: CASMSMNYGYTF
CDR3 DNA: TGTGCCAGCATGTCCATGAACTATGGCTACACCTTC

J gene: TRBJ1-2
D gene: -
V gene: TRBV4-2
clone size: many
CDR3 protein: CASSQDLGGPGTF
CDR3 DNA: TGTGCCAGCAGCCAAGATCTCGGGGGGCCAGGCACCTTC

J gene: TRBJ2-6
D gene: TRBD1
V gene: TRBV7-2
clone size: few
CDR3 protein: CASKLTGGYTGANVLTF
CDR3 DNA: TGTGCCAGCAAACTGACAGGGGGCTATACTGGGGCCAACGTCCTGACTTTC

J gene: TRBJ2-5
D gene: -
V gene: TRBV7-2
clone size: few
CDR3 protein: CASSLVGETQYF
CDR3 DNA: TGTGCCAGCAGCTTAGTTGGGGAGACCCAGTACTTC

J gene: TRBJ2-1
D gene: TRBD1
V gene: TRBV4-3
clone size: few
CDR3 protein: CASSQEGQGMNEQFF
CDR3 DNA: TGCGCCAGCAGCCAAGAGGGACAGGGCATGAATGAGCAGTTCTTC

J gene: TRBJ2-7
D gene: TRBD2
V gene: TRBV4-1
clone size: few
CDR3 protein: CASSQERGGLHEQYF
CDR3 DNA: TGCGCCAGCAGCCAAGAGCGGGGGGGCCTACACGAGCAGTACTTC

J gene: TRBJ2-3
D gene: TRBD1
V gene: TRBV11-3
clone size: few
CDR3 protein: CASSPGQGAGDTQYF
CDR3 DNA: TGTGCCAGCAGCCCGGGACAGGGGGCGGGAGATACGCAGTATTTT

J gene: TRBJ2-3
D gene: TRBD2
V gene: TRBV7-2
clone size: -
CDR3 protein: CASSLLRLAGDVGTDTQYF
CDR3 DNA: TGTGCCAGCAGCTTATTAAGGCTAGCGGGGGATGTGGGCACAGATACGCAGTATTTT

J gene: TRBJ2-7
D gene: -
V gene: TRBV11-2
clone size: few
CDR3 protein: CASSAWSGEQYF
CDR3 DNA: TGTGCCAGCAGCGCCTGGAGCGGCGAGCAGTACTTC

J gene: TRBJ2-7
D gene: -
V gene: TRBV11-2
clone size: few
CDR3 protein: CASSTARGRSEQYF
CDR3 DNA: TGTGCCAGCAGCACCGCGAGGGGGAGAAGCGAGCAGTACTTC

J gene: TRBJ1-6
D gene: TRBD1
V gene: TRBV5-1
clone size: -
CDR3 protein: CASSPGQDSPLHF
CDR3 DNA: TGCGCCAGCAGCCCGGGACAGGATTCACCCCTCCACTTT

J gene: TRBJ2-7
D gene: TRBD2
V gene: TRBV29-1
clone size: -
CDR3 protein: CSVISGKTPQYEQYF
CDR3 DNA: TGCAGCGTTATTAGCGGGAAGACCCCGCAGTACGAGCAGTACTTC

J gene: TRBJ1-5
D gene: -
V gene: TRBV4-3
clone size: -
CDR3 protein: CASSQGSGQPQHF
CDR3 DNA: TGCGCCAGCAGCCAAGGATCGGGACAGCCCCAGCATTTT

J gene: TRBJ2-1
D gene: TRBD2
V gene: TRBV20-1
clone size: -
CDR3 protein: CSAGGGLGQFF
CDR3 DNA: TGCAGTGCCGGGGGGGGCCTTGGGCAGTTCTTC

J gene: TRBJ2-7
D gene: -
V gene: TRBV27
clone size: -
CDR3 protein: CASSLLYGEQYF
CDR3 DNA: TGTGCCAGCAGTTTATTGTATGGGGAGCAGTACTTC

J gene: TRBJ1-1
D gene: -
V gene: TRBV19
clone size: few
CDR3 protein: CASSITGSLEAFF
CDR3 DNA: TGTGCCAGTAGTATAACTGGTAGTCTTGAAGCTTTCTTT

J gene: TRBJ2-6
D gene: -
V gene: TRBV30
clone size: -
CDR3 protein: CAWSVRGTGANVLTF
CDR3 DNA: TGTGCCTGGAGTGTACGAGGGACTGGGGCCAACGTCCTGACTTTC

J gene: TRBJ2-1
D gene: TRBD2
V gene: TRBV5-1
clone size: -
CDR3 protein: CASSWTGTSGYNEQFF
CDR3 DNA: TGCGCCAGCAGCTGGACCGGGACTAGCGGCTACAATGAGCAGTTCTTC

J gene: TRBJ1-2
D gene: -
V gene: TRBV28
clone size: -
CDR3 protein: CASSLGGRANYGYTF
CDR3 DNA: TGTGCCAGCAGTTTAGGCGGCAGGGCTAACTATGGCTACACCTTC

J gene: TRBJ2-7
D gene: -
V gene: TRBV18
clone size: -
CDR3 protein: CASSPKQERAEQYF
CDR3 DNA: TGTGCCAGCTCACCAAAACAGGAAAGGGCCGAGCAGTACTTC

J gene: TRBJ2-5
D gene: TRBD2
V gene: TRBV7-2
clone size: -
CDR3 protein: CASSRTSGRETQYF
CDR3 DNA: TGTGCCAGCAGCCGGACTAGCGGGAGGGAGACCCAGTACTTC

J gene: TRBJ1-4
D gene: -
V gene: TRBV29-1
clone size: -
CDR3 protein: CSVEDWEGAGKGLFF
CDR3 DNA: TGCAGCGTTGAAGATTGGGAGGGAGCGGGCAAGGGGCTGTTTTTT

J gene: TRBJ2-2
D gene: -
V gene: TRBV5-1
clone size: -
CDR3 protein: CASSLLVSDTGELFF
CDR3 DNA: TGCGCCAGCAGCTTGTTGGTGTCGGACACCGGGGAGCTGTTTTTT

J gene: TRBJ2-1
D gene: TRBD2
V gene: TRBV5-1
clone size: few
CDR3 protein: CASSLSRGRVEEQFF
CDR3 DNA: TGCGCCAGCAGCTTAAGCCGCGGGAGGGTGGAAGAGCAGTTCTTC

J gene: TRBJ2-7
D gene: TRBD1
V gene: TRBV7-2
clone size: -
CDR3 protein: CASSTTGTGGNEQYF
CDR3 DNA: TGTGCCAGCAGCACAACCGGGACAGGGGGCAACGAGCAGTACTTC

J gene: TRBJ1-3
D gene: TRBD1
V gene: TRBV19
clone size: -
CDR3 protein: CASKSSGGQRPGNTIYF
CDR3 DNA: TGTGCCAGTAAGAGTTCGGGGGGACAGCGCCCTGGAAACACCATATATTTT

J gene: TRBJ1-2
D gene: -
V gene: TRBV27
clone size: -
CDR3 protein: CASYSLQGYGYTF
CDR3 DNA: TGTGCCAGCTATTCCCTTCAAGGGTATGGCTACACCTTC

J gene: TRBJ2-7
D gene: -
V gene: TRBV4-3
clone size: -
CDR3 protein: CASSQDRSWDEQYF
CDR3 DNA: TGCGCCAGCAGCCAAGATCGTAGTTGGGACGAGCAGTACTTC

J gene: TRBJ2-7
D gene: TRBD2
V gene: TRBV9
clone size: -
CDR3 protein: CASSPGLAGPYEQYF
CDR3 DNA: TGTGCCAGCAGCCCGGGGCTAGCGGGACCCTACGAGCAGTACTTC

J gene: TRBJ2-1
D gene: TRBD2
V gene: TRBV7-2
clone size: -
CDR3 protein: CASSSSRLAGGLYNEQFF
CDR3 DNA: TGTGCCAGCAGCTCCTCCAGACTAGCGGGAGGTTTATACAATGAGCAGTTCTTC

J gene: TRBJ1-6
D gene: -
V gene: TRBV5-4
clone size: -
CDR3 protein: CASSSVGGFNSPLHF
CDR3 DNA: TGTGCCAGCAGCTCGGTGGGAGGTTTTAATTCACCCCTCCACTTT

J gene: TRBJ2-4
D gene: -
V gene: TRBV6-6
clone size: few
CDR3 protein: CASSYSVLAKNIQYF
CDR3 DNA: TGTGCCAGCAGTTACTCGGTCTTAGCCAAAAACATTCAGTACTTC

J gene: TRBJ2-7
D gene: TRBD1
V gene: TRBV7-2
clone size: few
CDR3 protein: CASSPQQGPAYEQYF
CDR3 DNA: TGTGCCAGCAGCCCCCAACAGGGGCCGGCCTACGAGCAGTACTTC

J gene: TRBJ2-7
D gene: TRBD1
V gene: TRBV5-1
clone size: many
CDR3 protein: CASRGQGADYEQYF
CDR3 DNA: TGCGCCAGCAGGGGACAGGGGGCCGACTACGAGCAGTACTTC

J gene: TRBJ2-5
D gene: -
V gene: TRBV18
clone size: -
CDR3 protein: CASSPPRDRLGETQYF
CDR3 DNA: TGTGCCAGCTCACCACCGAGGGACCGCCTTGGGGAGACCCAGTACTTC

J gene: TRBJ2-7
D gene: -
V gene: TRBV9
clone size: once
CDR3 protein: CASSVAEGSRVSEQYF
CDR3 DNA: TGTGCCAGCAGCGTAGCTGAGGGGAGTAGGGTTAGTGAGCAGTACTTC

J gene: TRBJ2-7
D gene: -
V gene: TRBV11-2
clone size: few
CDR3 protein: CASSLNRQAAYEQYF
CDR3 DNA: TGTGCCAGCAGCTTAAATCGACAGGCCGCCTACGAGCAGTACTTC

J gene: TRBJ2-5
D gene: -
V gene: TRBV7-2
clone size: few
CDR3 protein: CASSLGRVWQETQYF
CDR3 DNA: TGTGCCAGCAGCTTAGGAAGGGTTTGGCAAGAGACCCAGTACTTC

J gene: TRBJ2-1
D gene: -
V gene: TRBV5-1
clone size: -
CDR3 protein: CASSPLPGRDNEQFF
CDR3 DNA: TGCGCCAGCAGCCCATTACCGGGACGAGACAATGAGCAGTTCTTC

J gene: TRBJ2-7
D gene: -
V gene: TRBV5-1
clone size: -
CDR3 protein: CASSLGGFSSYEQYF
CDR3 DNA: TGCGCCAGCAGCTTGGGAGGTTTTTCCTCCTACGAGCAGTACTTC

J gene: TRBJ2-7
D gene: -
V gene: TRBV18
clone size: once
CDR3 protein: CASSPTLDADEQYF
CDR3 DNA: TGTGCCAGCTCACCAACACTAGACGCGGACGAGCAGTACTTC

J gene: TRBJ2-7
D gene: -
V gene: TRBV20-1
clone size: few
CDR3 protein: CSAKRVDEQYF
CDR3 DNA: TGCAGTGCTAAAAGGGTGGACGAGCAGTACTTC

J gene: TRBJ2-5
D gene: -
V gene: TRBV5-1
clone size: -
CDR3 protein: CASSPGGGLAGVRAQYF
CDR3 DNA: TGCGCCAGCAGCCCGGGTGGCGGGCTAGCAGGAGTAAGGGCCCAGTACTTC

J gene: TRBJ2-2
D gene: -
V gene: TRBV28
clone size: few
CDR3 protein: CASSLTPSANTGELFF
CDR3 DNA: TGTGCCAGCAGTTTAACCCCTAGTGCGAACACCGGGGAGCTGTTTTTT

J gene: TRBJ2-1
D gene: -
V gene: TRBV28
clone size: few
CDR3 protein: CASSLRTYNEQFF
CDR3 DNA: TGTGCCAGCAGTTTACGGACCTACAATGAGCAGTTCTTC

J gene: TRBJ2-7
D gene: -
V gene: TRBV7-2
clone size: -
CDR3 protein: CASSYRVGEQYF
CDR3 DNA: TGTGCCAGCAGCTATAGGGTGGGAGAGCAGTACTTC